The entry that follows covers one TCR beta chain sequence. Its antigen has not been determined. There are no base qualities to consult, and no much larger clone falls within one base. These data originate in a study of blood T cell repertoires in COVID-19 (TCRdb year 2020). The study in broad terms: Samples from collaborators originated in the United States, Italy and Spain and spanned both the acute and convalescent phases of COVID-19. The material from the prospective study consisted of cDNA or gDNA derived from T cells, B-cell-depleted T cells, or PBMCs. Deeply sampled blood TCRbeta repertoires from subjects exposed to, actively infected with, or recovered from COVID-19 were included in the dataset. A freely available public database, intended as a resource for researchers studying the immune response to SARS-CoV-2, is where the repertoires were released. The samples were drawn from the first 160 participants of the ongoing ImmuneRACE study and from over a thousand subjects provided by 6 global collaborators. Nearly every sample came with metadata listing a de-identified subject ID, COVID-19 status, age in years and sex. Where available, HLA class I and class II types were taken from metadata supplied by the sample provider and were not determined by assay-based typing.

According to the germline V gene, CDR1 reads KGHSH and CDR2 reads LQKENI. From cysteine to phenylalanine, the CDR3 is 14 amino acids long. Here the CDR3 DNA is all that survives: 42 bases in frame from base 1. Trimming removed 5 bases from V and 0 bases from J; the gene matches leave 3 bases unexplained. TCRbeta CDR3 regions were amplified from genomic DNA using the immunoSEQ Assay, a bias-controlled multiplex PCR. Processing in the source paper ran as follows. The number of nucleated cells in each sample was estimated by amplification of reference gene primers within the assay. To quantify the absolute abundance of each unique TCRbeta CDR3 rearrangement, sequence reads were collapsed and filtered. For each sample, productive Simpson clonality was calculated by taking the square root of Simpson's diversity index across productive rearrangements. In its TCRdb copy, this immuneACCESS table keeps in-frame sequences only and misses some clones. Where compared with another copy, unresolved V genes explain less than half of these, and the others have no known cause. Clonal size and the V and J genes are those of that table, whereas D and trimming came from the DNA. The sample data list some 140,000 clones, and 91% of these were observed just once. Around 0.55% of the sample is held by the ten biggest clonotypes.

Each collaborating institution followed its own protocols to collect whole blood in K2EDTA tubes. For TCRbeta analysis, collaborators shipped samples in one of three forms: frozen whole blood, isolated PBMCs, or DNA extracted from either of those sample types. Points the paper makes about the study in general: The quantity of clinical and demographic metadata differed by source and by participant and was supplied without curation.

The specimen was peripheral blood. Rearrangement joined TRBV18 to TRBJ1-2; 7 bases in the middle match TRBD1. The sequence came from a man in his fifties or sixties with acute or convalescent COVID-19. CDR3 loop: CASSTGAANYGYTF. The nucleotide sequence reads TGTGCCAGCTCAACAGGGGCAGCTAACTATGGCTACACCTTC.